What follows are 32 T cell receptor beta chains derived from one specimen sequenced in a study of T cell responses to AZD1222 COVID-19 vaccine (dated by TCRdb to the early 2020s). To prepare the library, the immunoSEQ multiplex PCR assay was applied. What TCRdb holds here is the immuneACCESS table cut down to in-frame rearrangements. Part of the clones is not present; checked against another copy, under half of the missing clones reflect an unresolved V gene, and the others are unexplained. Counted in this sample were 100,000 to 150,000 clones; over 75% of them appeared once. The biggest ten clones account for 7.7% of the sample. Read against the paper, the sample's time point label means: baseline before first vaccination. This sample comprised peripheral blood, obtained on day 0 of AZD1222 vaccination. The receptors derive from an adult in good health.

This clone showed up just once. V and J are TRBV14 and TRBJ1-1; D is unclear. The CDR3 loop spans 13 amino acids. Deletions cut 1 base from V and 1 base from J, with 4 bases between. The germline gives CDR1 SGHDN, CDR2 FVKESK. DNA of the CDR3: TGTGCCAGCAGCCAAGGTTGGAACACTGAAGCTTTCTTT. Translated, it gives CASSQGWNTEAFF.

V is TRBV3-1 (or the pseudogene TRBV3-2) and J is TRBJ1-1; D remains unclear. V lost 1 base and J 6 bases, leaving 21 bases between the germline ends. Germline CDR1 and CDR2: LGHDT and YNNKEL (reference sequence). This CDR3 contains 17 residues. The CDR3 DNA reads as TGTGCCAGCAGCCAAGCGGAGGCCAGTTCCTCCCGGGCTGAAGCTTTCTTT. Translation: CASSQAEASSSRAEAFF.

This sequence joins TRBV28 and TRBJ2-2; 9 bases fit TRBD1. After removal of 10 bases from V and 6 bases from J, the junction contained 18 bases not matched to a gene. CDR1 is MDHEN and CDR2 is SYDVKM in the germline V gene. CDR3 length: 17 residues. CDR3 region: CAIRARLGTGYAGELFF. CDR3 DNA sequence: TGTGCCATCAGGGCGCGGCTCGGGACAGGGTACGCCGGGGAGCTGTTTTTT.

This clone was picked up one time. The CDR3 sequence is CAWSPGQGGISPLHF. The CDR3 bases are TGTGCCTGGAGCCCCGGCCAGGGGGGGATTTCACCCCTCCACTTT. V and J are TRBV30 and TRBJ1-6; TRBD1 matches at 7 bases. The CDR3 covers 15 residues. Germline-derived CDR1 and CDR2 are GTSNPN and SVGIG (reference sequence). V gave up 3 bases and J gave up 9 bases; unmatched junction bases: 11.

The chain couples TRBV19 to TRBJ2-5; D may be TRBD1 (6 bases). The CDR3 runs to 14 residues. V was pared by 6 bases and J by 4 bases, with 15 bases between. Per germline, CDR1 LNHDA and CDR2 SQIVND (reference sequence). CDR3 sequence reads: CASSPQAGVETQYF. In DNA, the CDR3 is TGTGCCAGTAGCCCACAGGCAGGGGTAGAGACCCAGTACTTC.

V usage is TRBV3-1 (or the pseudogene TRBV3-2) and J usage is TRBJ2-5, with 13 bases that match TRBD2. The trim removed 1 base at V and 5 bases at J, leaving 4 bases unmatched. The CDR3 extends over 16 amino acids. Germline CDR1 is LGHDT and CDR2 is YNNKEL (reference sequence). CDR3 nucleotide sequence: TGTGCCAGCAGCCAAGCACTAGCGGGGGGGCTGGAGACCCAGTACTTC. Encoded protein: CASSQALAGGLETQYF.

CDR3 residues: CASSPEGAGNTEAFF. CDR3 in DNA: TGTGCCAGCAGCCCTGAGGGGGCTGGGAACACTGAAGCTTTCTTT. The chain has TRBV9 and TRBJ1-1; 7 nucleotides align to TRBD1. The CDR3 has 15 amino acids. V lost 4 bases and J lost 1; bases outside the gene matches: 7. Germline CDR1 SGDLS, CDR2 YYNGEE.

This clone has only one observation. This sequence joins TRBV6-5 and TRBJ2-4; 9 nucleotides align to TRBD1. Germline lookup yields CDR1 MNHEY and CDR2 SVGAGI. Germline trimming cut 0 bases from V and 7 bases from J; bases unmatched to any gene: 4. The CDR3 is 15 residues long. The CDR3 nucleotides are TGTGCCAGCAGTTACTCGAGACAGGGGGGGAACATTCAGTACTTC. This sequence encodes CASSYSRQGGNIQYF.

This chain joins TRBV28 and TRBJ1-1; 7 bases map to TRBD1. This CDR3 has 11 amino acids. CDR1 is MDHEN, CDR2 SYDVKM, per germline. Losses at the gene ends were 5 bases for V and 11 bases for J; bases not matched to a gene: 5. CDR3 amino acids: CASSDRERAFF. The CDR3 DNA reads TGTGCCAGCAGTGACAGGGAGCGGGCTTTCTTT.

The J gene is TRBJ2-2, the V gene TRBV13, with 8 bases matching TRBD1. The J segment lost 4 bases and the V segment lost 5 bases, leaving 9 bases of the junction unmatched. Looked up from germline, CDR1 is PRHDT and CDR2 is FYEKMQ (reference sequence). This CDR3 region has 16 residues. CDR3 protein: CASSTRQGTVTGELFF. The CDR3, as DNA: TGTGCCAGCAGCACCCGACAGGGGACCGTCACCGGGGAGCTGTTTTTT.

The chain combines TRBV6-5 with TRBJ1-5, with D unclear. Germline V gene lookup returns CDR1 MNHEY and CDR2 SVGAGI. The CDR3 spans 14 residues. V dropped 9 bases and J dropped 0 bases, with 12 bases sitting between them. This CDR3 is CASSAGLSNQPQHF. CDR3 in DNA: TGTGCCAGTTCAGCCGGACTTAGCAATCAGCCCCAGCATTTT.

CDR3 nucleotides: TGTGCCAGCAGAGGACCAGCGGGAGGAGACAACGAGCAGTACTTC. This sequence encodes CASRGPAGGDNEQYF. The chain couples TRBV6-4 to TRBJ2-7, with TRBD2 identical over 9 bases. V gave up 6 bases and J gave up 5 bases; unmatched junction bases: 11. Germline V gives CDR1 MRHNA, CDR2 SNTAGT. CDR3 size: 15 residues.

The rearrangement links TRBV7-9 to TRBJ2-1, with 9 nucleotides matching TRBD2. Losses at the gene ends were 6 bases for V and 0 bases for J; bases not matched to a gene: 3. The CDR3 spans 15 residues. Germline V gene sequence: CDR1 SEHNR, CDR2 FQNEAQ (reference sequence). This CDR3 is CASSAGGSSYNEQFF. Written as DNA, the CDR3 is TGTGCCAGCAGTGCGGGGGGGAGCTCCTACAATGAGCAGTTCTTC.

This clone was detected once. This rearrangement joins TRBV7-2 to TRBJ2-7; 9 bases line up with TRBD1. This CDR3 comprises 15 residues. Germline V CDR1 and CDR2: SGHTA, FQGNSA. J gave up 2 bases and V 0 bases, and 2 bases lay outside the gene matches. CDR3 residues: CASSLATGGTYEQYF. CDR3 nucleotides: TGTGCCAGCAGCTTAGCGACAGGGGGGACCTACGAGCAGTACTTC.

J is TRBJ1-2 and V is TRBV3-1 (or the pseudogene TRBV3-2); D is unresolved. V lost 2 bases, J lost 4 bases, and 8 bases lay in between. Germline V lookup: CDR1 LGHDT, CDR2 YNNKEL (reference sequence). CDR3 length: 13 amino acids. CDR3 amino acids: CASSQTALYGYTF. Here the CDR3 DNA reads TGTGCCAGCAGCCAAACAGCCCTCTATGGCTACACCTTC.

This clone was found a few times. This chain uses TRBV27 with TRBJ2-1, with 7 bases matching TRBD2. The CDR3 loop spans 16 amino acids. Germline CDR1 reads MNHEY; CDR2 reads SMNVEV (reference sequence). V trimming: 1 base; J trimming: 7 bases; junction bases outside the gene matches: 10. CDR3 sequence reads: CASSLFRAGVGNEQFF. DNA of the CDR3: TGTGCCAGCAGTTTATTTAGGGCGGGAGTGGGTAATGAGCAGTTCTTC.

This chain connects TRBV4-1 to TRBJ2-2, with 13 bases that match TRBD2. V shed 2 bases and J 7 bases; nucleotides not matched to a gene: 7. The CDR3 has 17 amino acids. Per germline, CDR1 MGHRA and CDR2 YSYEKL. CDR3 sequence reads: CASSQRTSGGAYGELFF. As DNA, the CDR3 is TGCGCCAGCAGCCAACGAACTAGCGGGGGGGCGTACGGGGAGCTGTTTTTT.

This clone was recorded once. The genes are TRBV11-2 and TRBJ1-1; possibly TRBD1 for D (5 bases). V gave up 1 base and J gave up 4 bases, with 16 bases separating them. Germline values: CDR1 SGHAT, CDR2 FQNNGV. The CDR3 has 16 residues. The CDR3 DNA reads TGTGCCAGCAGCTTAGTGGGTCGGGGGTTGATCACTGAAGCTTTCTTT. Translation gives CASSLVGRGLITEAFF.

V and J are TRBV27 and TRBJ2-7, with TRBD1 matching 9 bases. V lost 6 bases and J lost 6; bases outside the gene matches: 6. Germline V CDR1 and CDR2: MNHEY, SMNVEV (reference sequence). The length of the CDR3 is 13 residues. The CDR3 DNA is TGTGCCAGCAGCCGGGACAGGGTGTTCGAGCAGTACTTC. Its translation is CASSRDRVFEQYF.

Here the CDR3 reads CASSTTVYSNQPQHF. CDR3 bases: TGTGCCAGTAGTACAACAGTCTATAGCAATCAGCCCCAGCATTTT. This chain uses TRBV27 with TRBJ1-5; D not resolved. V was shortened by 9 bases and J by 0 bases, with 15 bases between the two germline ends. The CDR3 extends over 15 amino acids. Germline V gene sequence: CDR1 MNHEY, CDR2 SMNVEV (reference sequence).

J is TRBJ1-2 and V is TRBV11-3; 8 bases match TRBD1. The CDR3 has 16 residues. Looked up from germline, CDR1 is SGHNT and CDR2 is YENEEA. The ends lost 6 bases at V and 0 bases at J; junction bases unmatched: 9. CDR3 DNA: TGTGCCAGCAGTCCACAGGGGGAAAAAGCTAACTATGGCTACACCTTC. Encoded protein: CASSPQGEKANYGYTF. Full variable domain (rest looked up from reference TRBV11-3 and TRBJ1-2): EAGVVQSPRYKIIEKKQPVAFWCNPISGHNTLYWYLQNLGQGPELLIRYENEEAVDDSQLPKDRFSAERLKGVDSTLKIQPAELGDSAVYLCASSPQGEKANYGYTFGSGTRLTVV.

As for this clone: Other DNA sequences in the sample encode the same CDR3. V and J are TRBV6-1 and TRBJ1-2; D remains ambiguous. The germline V gene encodes CDR1 MNHNS and CDR2 SASEGT. The CDR3 contains 11 residues. The V and J ends lost 2 bases and 7 bases respectively, with 5 bases between them. CDR3 DNA sequence: TGTGCCAGCAGTGAACTTGGTGGCTACACCTTC. This encodes CASSELGGYTF.

This chain connects TRBV7-2 to TRBJ2-5, with 9 bases identical to TRBD2. Germline V CDR1 and CDR2: SGHTA, FQGNSA. The CDR3 spans 15 residues. Germline trimming cut 5 bases from V and 2 bases from J; bases unmatched to any gene: 6. The CDR3 DNA reads TGTGCCAGCAGCGTGGGACTAGCAGGACAAGAGACCCAGTACTTC. This encodes CASSVGLAGQETQYF.

The rearrangement links TRBV5-4 to TRBJ1-6; TRBD1 aligns across 8 bases. This CDR3 has 14 amino acids. V lost 5 bases to trimming and J lost 8 bases; unmatched junction nucleotides: 6. CDR1 and CDR2 (germline): SGHNT, YYREEE (reference sequence). The CDR3 protein is CASSQQGVYSPLHF. In nucleotides, the CDR3 is TGTGCCAGCAGTCAACAGGGGGTTTATTCACCCCTCCACTTT.

The genes are TRBV5-8 and TRBJ1-1, with a possible D match to TRBD1 (5 bases). Germline V lookup: CDR1 SGHTS, CDR2 YDEGEE. V lost 4 bases to trimming and J lost 5 bases, with 15 bases between them. The CDR3 is made up of 14 amino acids. The CDR3 DNA reads TGTGCCAGCAGCCTGTCCCTCTGGGGGACTGAAGCTTTCTTT. Its protein product is CASSLSLWGTEAFF.

The chain employs TRBV3-1 (or the pseudogene TRBV3-2) and TRBJ1-1; D gene ambiguous. V was clipped by 2 bases and J by 1 base, with 11 bases between them. The CDR3 runs to 15 residues. Germline V gene lookup returns CDR1 LGHDT and CDR2 YNNKEL (reference sequence). The CDR3 DNA sequence: TGTGCCAGCAGCCAAAATAATCTGGGGAACACTGAAGCTTTCTTT. Amino acids: CASSQNNLGNTEAFF.

This clone was counted once. V usage is TRBV7-2 and J usage is TRBJ2-7; possibly TRBD2 for D (7 bases). This CDR3 comprises 13 residues. Trimming took off 5 bases at V and 5 bases at J, with 13 bases between the two ends. Germline CDR1 SGHTA, CDR2 FQGNSA. The CDR3 reads CASSLRGLHEQYF. DNA of the CDR3: TGTGCCAGCAGCCTCAGGGGACTACACGAGCAGTACTTC.

CDR3 DNA: TGCGCCAGCAGCTTGGCGATAGTCGGCACAGATACGCAGTATTTT. Protein sequence: CASSLAIVGTDTQYF. The chain couples TRBV5-1 to TRBJ2-3; D unresolved. CDR3 length: 15 amino acids. CDR1 is SGHRS and CDR2 is YFSETQ in the germline V gene. The V end lost 0 bases, the J end lost 1 base, and 9 bases lay between the germline ends.

This chain joins TRBV6-2 or TRBV6-3 and TRBJ1-4, with a possible D match to TRBD1 (5 bases). The V and J ends lost 3 bases and 3 bases respectively, with 11 bases between them. The CDR3 sequence is 15 residues long. Germline V gene sequence: CDR1 MNHEY, CDR2 SVGEGT. CDR3 amino acids: CASSYGGVANEKLFF. The CDR3 coding sequence is TGTGCCAGCAGTTATGGGGGGGTAGCTAATGAAAAACTGTTTTTT.

This rearrangement joins TRBV29-1 to TRBJ2-1, with unresolved D. The CDR3 runs 11 residues. Germline V lookup: CDR1 SQVTM, CDR2 ANQGSEA. V was shortened by 5 bases and J by 4 bases, with 6 bases between the two germline ends. The CDR3 protein is CSVIRYNEQFF. The CDR3, as DNA: TGCAGCGTTATCAGATACAATGAGCAGTTCTTC.

The V call is TRBV7-9, the J call TRBJ1-5, with 7 bases identical to TRBD1. V lost 5 bases to trimming and J lost 6 bases; unmatched junction nucleotides: 7. The CDR3 has 14 amino acids. Germline values: CDR1 SEHNR, CDR2 FQNEAQ (reference sequence). Here the CDR3 DNA reads TGTGCCAGCAGCATCCAGGGGGGAGGTCAGCCCCAGCATTTT. Amino acid sequence: CASSIQGGGQPQHF.

CDR3 sequence reads: CASTQGSTNEKLFF. CDR3 nucleotides: TGTGCCAGTACCCAGGGTTCAACTAATGAAAAACTGTTTTTT. The rearrangement joins TRBV19 to TRBJ1-4, with a possible D match to TRBD1 (5 bases). CDR1 and CDR2 from the germline V gene are LNHDA and SQIVND (reference sequence). Trimming removed 7 bases at V and 0 bases at J, with 9 bases between. The CDR3 is 14 amino acids. The full variable domain, its missing parts supplied by reference TRBV19 and TRBJ1-4, is DGGITQSPKYLFRKEGQNVTLSCEQNLNHDAMYWYRQDPGQGLRLIYYSQIVNDFQKGDIAEGYSVSREKKESFPLTVTSAQKNPTAFYLCASTQGSTNEKLFFGSGTQLSVL.